The 21 T cell receptor beta chains below all came from one sample that was sequenced in a study of blood T cell repertoires in COVID-19. Some clones are missing from TCRdb's copy, which holds only in-frame ones; the method was immunoSEQ multiplex PCR. Of 120,000 to 150,000 clones listed, about 80% are singletons. Sequencing was performed on peripheral blood. These receptors originate from a human donor in a cohort sampled during active COVID-19.

The chain uses TRBV4-1 and TRBJ1-1; D is unresolved. Germline CDR1 reads MGHRA; CDR2 reads YSYEKL. The CDR3 has 15 residues. Trimming took off 0 bases at V and 3 bases at J, with 11 bases between the two ends. This chain's CDR3 is CASSQDYRSYTEAFF. The CDR3 coding sequence is TGCGCCAGCAGCCAAGACTATAGGAGTTACACTGAAGCTTTCTTT.

The V and J genes are TRBV19 and TRBJ2-2; tentative D call: TRBD2 (6 bases). The CDR3 runs 16 residues. Deletions cut 6 bases from V and 1 base from J, with 15 bases between. Germline loops: CDR1 LNHDA, CDR2 SQIVND (reference sequence). The CDR3, as DNA: TGTGCCAGTAGGGAACCGGGACTGCGGAACACCGGGGAGCTGTTTTTT. Translation: CASREPGLRNTGELFF. Full variable domain (rest looked up from reference TRBV19 and TRBJ2-2): DGGITQSPKYLFRKEGQNVTLSCEQNLNHDAMYWYRQDPGQGLRLIYYSQIVNDFQKGDIAEGYSVSREKKESFPLTVTSAQKNPTAFYLCASREPGLRNTGELFFGEGSRLTVL.

The V and J genes are TRBV15 and TRBJ2-1; 10 bases line up with TRBD2. The germline V gene has CDR1 LNHNV and CDR2 YYDKDF (reference sequence). Germline trimming cut 0 bases from V and 6 bases from J; bases unmatched to any gene: 5. The CDR3 contains 16 residues. CDR3 sequence: CATSRDRTSGLNEQFF. The CDR3 bases are TGTGCCACCAGCAGAGATCGGACTAGCGGCCTCAATGAGCAGTTCTTC. Variable domain in full (rest from reference TRBV15 and TRBJ2-1): DAMVIQNPRYQVTQFGKPVTLSCSQTLNHNVMYWYQQKSSQAPKLLFHYYDKDFNNEADTPDNFQSRRPNTSFCFLDIRSPGLGDTAMYLCATSRDRTSGLNEQFFGPGTRLTVL.

The CDR3 nucleotides are TGTGCCAGCAGCCAAGCCCGGACTGGCGGCGAGACCCAGTACTTC. Its protein product is CASSQARTGGETQYF. This chain connects TRBV14 to TRBJ2-5; possible D gene TRBD2, 5 bases. This CDR3 region has 15 residues. Trimming took off 1 base at V and 5 bases at J, with 14 bases between the two ends. CDR1 SGHDN and CDR2 FVKESK come from the germline V gene.

The gene calls are TRBV10-3 and TRBJ1-5, with TRBD1 matching over 9 bases. The CDR3 runs to 19 residues. Germline loops: CDR1 ENHRY, CDR2 SYGVKD. V shed 3 bases, J shed 0 bases, and the junction held 12 bases outside the gene matches. The CDR3 here is CAISETGTGFIGSNQPQHF. In nucleotides, the CDR3 is TGTGCCATCAGTGAAACCGGGACAGGGTTTATCGGTAGCAATCAGCCCCAGCATTTT.

This sequence joins TRBV5-5 and TRBJ2-7, with D possibly being TRBD1 (6 bases). The V and J ends lost 3 bases and 7 bases respectively, with 17 bases between them. The CDR3 is made up of 14 amino acids. Germline V gene data show CDR1 as SGHKS and CDR2 as YYEKEE (reference sequence). The DNA for the CDR3 is TGTGCCAGCAGCTCCCGGGACCCTCAGGGGGAGCAGTACTTC. This codes for CASSSRDPQGEQYF.

This clone was picked up a small number of times. The chain has TRBV21-1 and TRBJ1-2; TRBD1, the table's D call, was not compared with the DNA. TRBV21-1 is termed a pseudogene. The CDR3 loop spans 18 amino acids. In nucleotides, the CDR3 is TGTGCCAGCAGCAAAGCAGGGACAGGGGGCGTCCTGAACTATGGCTACACCTTC. Protein: CASSKAGTGGVLNYGYTF.

There are many counts of this clone. The chain employs TRBV4-1 and TRBJ1-1; D gene uncertain. The CDR3 sequence is 17 residues long. Germline CDR1 reads MGHRA; CDR2 reads YSYEKL. Trimming took off 5 bases at V and 0 bases at J, with 19 bases between the two ends. CDR3 sequence (DNA): TGCGCCAGCAGCTGGGTAATGGGCCCTAAATTGAACACTGAAGCTTTCTTT. This translates into CASSWVMGPKLNTEAFF.

The chain uses TRBV7-3 and TRBJ2-7, with TRBD1 as a possible D gene (6 bases). Deletions cut 2 bases from V and 3 bases from J, with 8 bases between. This CDR3 is built from 13 residues. Germline CDR1 SGHTA, CDR2 FQGTGA. In nucleotides, the CDR3 is TGTGCCAGCAGCTTAGACAGGAACTACGAGCAGTACTTC. It encodes CASSLDRNYEQYF.

The chain links TRBV6-5 to TRBJ2-2; 14 positions match TRBD2. The CDR3 runs to 16 residues. The germline V gene has CDR1 MNHEY and CDR2 SVGAGI. After removal of 4 bases from V and 6 bases from J, the junction contained 4 bases not matched to a gene. The CDR3 sequence is CASSSGTSGSSGELFF. In nucleotides, the CDR3 is TGTGCCAGCAGTTCCGGGACTAGCGGGAGTTCCGGGGAGCTGTTTTTT.

The chain is built from TRBV19 and TRBJ2-6; 11 bases agree with TRBD1. CDR1 and CDR2 (germline): LNHDA, SQIVND (reference sequence). CDR3 length: 19 residues. Trimming removed 4 bases from V and 0 bases from J; junction bases left unmatched: 8. CDR3 in DNA: TGTGCCAGTAGTACCTTCTGGACAGGGGGCCTCTCTGGGGCCAACGTCCTGACTTTC. As protein: CASSTFWTGGLSGANVLTF. The full variable domain, its missing parts supplied by reference TRBV19 and TRBJ2-6, is DGGITQSPKYLFRKEGQNVTLSCEQNLNHDAMYWYRQDPGQGLRLIYYSQIVNDFQKGDIAEGYSVSREKKESFPLTVTSAQKNPTAFYLCASSTFWTGGLSGANVLTFGAGSRLTVL.

This clone was detected once. DNA of the CDR3: TGTGCAAGTCGCTTAGCGTTGGGGACAGGGGCAGAGGGCTGTGGCTACACCTTC. This sequence encodes CASRLALGTGAEGCGYTF. The gene calls are TRBV12-2 and TRBJ1-2; no DNA check was done on the table's D call, TRBD1. TRBV12-2 is labeled a pseudogene. This CDR3 spans 18 amino acids.

DNA of the CDR3: TGTGCCAGCAGCTTAGGCCCGGTGATCTATGGCTACACCTTC. This encodes CASSLGPVIYGYTF. J is TRBJ1-2 and V is TRBV11-2; D is ambiguous. CDR1 and CDR2 from the germline V gene are SGHAT and FQNNGV. The CDR3 loop spans 14 amino acids. Trimming left V 1 base short and J 4 bases short, with 10 bases between.

This sequence joins TRBV4-3 and TRBJ2-5, with TRBD2 matching over 16 bases. The germline V gene encodes CDR1 LGHNA and CDR2 YSLEER. The CDR3 is 18 residues long. The trim removed 0 bases at V and 5 bases at J, leaving 6 bases unmatched. The CDR3 bases are TGCGCCAGCAGCCAAGATTTCGGGACTAGCGGGAGGGGCGAGACCCAGTACTTC. This codes for CASSQDFGTSGRGETQYF.

The chain recombines TRBV5-1 with TRBJ2-1; TRBD1 aligns across 7 bases. The CDR3 sequence is 14 residues long. The germline V gene encodes CDR1 SGHRS and CDR2 YFSETQ. V was pared by 5 bases and J by 5 bases, with 7 bases of the junction left unmatched. The CDR3 reads CASSRDSGDNEQFF. CDR3 DNA: TGCGCCAGCAGTCGGGACAGTGGGGACAATGAGCAGTTCTTC.

The rearrangement uses TRBV11-3 and TRBJ2-5, with 7 bases identical to TRBD1. V was pared by 2 bases and J by 4 bases, with 4 bases of the junction left unmatched. CDR3 length: 14 amino acids. The germline CDR1 and CDR2 sequences are SGHNT and YENEEA. The CDR3 sequence: CASSLKGAGETQYF. CDR3 DNA sequence: TGTGCCAGCAGCTTAAAGGGGGCGGGAGAGACCCAGTACTTC.

The chain has TRBV30 and TRBJ2-3; 10 bases fit TRBD2. Germline lookup yields CDR1 GTSNPN and CDR2 SVGIG (reference sequence). CDR3 length: 15 amino acids. After removal of 1 base from V and 2 bases from J, the junction contained 3 bases not matched to a gene. The CDR3 DNA is TGTGCCTGGAGTGCCCTAGCGGGAGCCACAGATACGCAGTATTTT. Translation: CAWSALAGATDTQYF.

The chain carries TRBV2 and TRBJ2-3, with 10 bases lining up with TRBD2. V dropped 0 bases and J dropped 7; count of bases not matched to a gene: 7. The CDR3 loop spans 16 amino acids. Germline V CDR1 and CDR2: SNHLY, FYNNEI. In DNA form, the CDR3 reads TGTGCCAGCAGTGAAGCGGATCTAGCGGGAGCGCATACGCAGTATTTT. This codes for CASSEADLAGAHTQYF. Variable domain in full (rest from reference TRBV2 and TRBJ2-3): EPEVTQTPSHQVTQMGQEVILRCVPISNHLYFYWYRQILGQKVEFLVSFYNNEISEKSEIFDDQFSVERPDGSNFTLKIRSTKLEDSAMYFCASSEADLAGAHTQYFGPGTRLTVL.

The chain combines TRBV28 with TRBJ2-5, with 12 bases lining up with TRBD1. The V and J ends lost 5 bases and 1 base, in that order; junction bases with no gene match: 2. CDR3 length equals 15 residues. Germline V gene sequence: CDR1 MDHEN, CDR2 SYDVKM. For the CDR3, the DNA is TGTGCCAGCAGTCGGGACAGGGGGCCCCAAGAGACCCAGTACTTC. Translating gives CASSRDRGPQETQYF. Full variable domain (rest looked up from reference TRBV28 and TRBJ2-5): DVKVTQSSRYLVKRTGEKVFLECVQDMDHENMFWYRQDPGLGLRLIYFSYDVKMKEKGDIPEGYSVSREKKERFSLILESASTNQTSMYLCASSRDRGPQETQYFGPGTRLLVL.

The V call is TRBV4-1, the J call TRBJ2-2, with D perhaps matching TRBD2 (7 bases). The CDR3 is 16 amino acids. Trimming shortened V by 5 bases and J by 6 bases, and 19 bases separated the two germline ends. Germline values: CDR1 MGHRA, CDR2 YSYEKL. The CDR3 coding sequence is TGCGCCAGCAGCTCAGCTAGCCAAGGGGGGGCCGGGGAGCTGTTTTTT. This encodes CASSSASQGGAGELFF.

The genes are TRBV11-2 and TRBJ2-7; 12 positions match TRBD2. This CDR3 comprises 15 residues. V was clipped by 4 bases and J by 2 bases; unmatched bases: 3. Germline CDR1 reads SGHAT; CDR2 reads FQNNGV. The CDR3 DNA reads TGTGCCAGCAGCTCCGGACTAGCGGGAACCTACGAGCAGTACTTC. Protein product: CASSSGLAGTYEQYF.